The sequence of this T cell receptor beta chain was determined in a study of T cells in Graves' hyperthyroidism and ophthalmopathy. Study-wide background: Once the initial diagnosis was made, peripheral blood was obtained before any treatment.

Points on this clonotype: Antigen unknown.

V lost 1 base, J lost 0 bases, and 13 bases lay in between. Germline assignment: CDR1 SQVTM and CDR2 ANQGSEA. The CDR3 spans 15 residues. Study-level findings and limits: Blood held most thyroid clonotypes expanded above 0.001 frequency.

Amplified TCR beta CDR3 regions came from RNA transcripts. A first-round RT-PCR of the TCR CDR3 used the HTBI primer set. MiXCR was run by TCRdb on the multiplex PCR reads, yielding one entry per CDR3 protein. The sample includes more than 300,000 distinct CDR3 sequences, about 15% of them seen just once. The genes are TRBV29-1 and TRBJ2-7; tentatively, D is TRBD2 (6 bases). The sample taken for sequencing was blood. The sequence was collected from a woman aged 55 to 70 with Graves' hyperthyroidism. CDR3 in amino acids: CSVEGGESRSYEQYF. Written as DNA, the CDR3 is TGCAGCGTTGAAGGGGGGGAGTCCCGCTCCTACGAGCAGTACTTC.